This T cell receptor (beta chain) stems from a study of cytomegalovirus exposure and HLA in healthy donors. About the study: The same platform was used for the roughly 130 validation repertoires as for the roughly 670 first-cohort repertoires, as reported in a later analysis.

Details on this clone: No antigen is known for it.

Repertoires were generated with immunoSEQ multiplex PCR, while TCRdb's copy carries only in-frame clones and drops some. This sample carries about 310,000 clones, approximately 88% of them seen once, and the ten largest clones take around 1%. Whole-study findings and limits: Rarity characterized most TCR sequences, yet some public TCRs appeared in many donors. It was about 150 TCR beta chains that were listed as cytomegalovirus-associated.

This CDR3 has 14 residues. CDR1 is SGHTA, CDR2 FQGNSA, per germline. With 5 bases clipped from V and 4 bases from J, the junction kept 7 bases outside the gene matches. The V gene is TRBV7-2, the J gene TRBJ1-2; 7 bases are a match to TRBD1. The sequenced material came from PBMCs. The receptor's source is a man younger than 40 in good health and CMV-seronegative. CDR3 sequence reads: CASSTGQTLYGYTF. Written as DNA, the CDR3 is TGTGCCAGCAGCACGGGACAGACTCTCTATGGCTACACCTTC.